The entry below describes one T cell receptor (beta chain). This clone's antigen is unknown. Per-base quality was not reported, and no clone a single base away is much larger than it. The cohort comprised fewer than 700 healthy bone marrow donors. At the time of sampling, all cohort members were nominally healthy, though unrecorded immune exposures were likely present. The donor tested CMV seropositive, placing the donor among the 310 or so seropositive members of the cohort. A peripheral blood sample was provided by each donor, and peripheral blood mononuclear cells were used for TCR beta sequencing. The Qiagen DNeasy Blood Extraction Kit was used to extract genomic DNA from the blood cell samples. The library was built by means of the immunoSEQ multiplex PCR assay. For the multiplex PCR, a mixture combining 60 forward primers for TCR Vbeta segments and 13 reverse primers for TCR Jbeta segments was used. A multiplex PCR assay on genomic DNA amplified the CDR3 region of rearranged TCR beta genes. The Illumina HiSeq System was used to sequence the amplified TCR beta libraries as 87-base-pair reads. The source study handled its data this way. A later analysis tallied 70 million to 100 million unique TCR beta chains across the 660 or so repertoires, and about 12 million of those chains were shared by two or more donors. Raw reads were error-corrected and collapsed into unique sequences by a nearest-neighbor algorithm in which closely related sequences were merged to remove PCR and sequencing errors. V, D and J gene segments were assigned by aligning CDR3 sequences to IMGT reference sequences. For a sequence to be retained, a match of at least six nucleotides to both a V gene segment and a J gene segment was required. A rearrangement counted as productive if the CDR3 had no stop codons and remained in frame with V and J, and every other rearrangement counted as non-productive. CDR3 was defined according to IMGT convention as the region running from the second conserved V-encoded cysteine to the conserved J-encoded phenylalanine. Sequences without an unambiguous match to a single V gene segment were excluded from the earlier analysis of a few hundred of the donors. An earlier analysis of several hundred of the donors called V segments functional above 56.7% productive rearrangements and segregating when the between-donor standard deviation exceeded 5%. A statistical classification framework was developed to diagnose cytomegalovirus status using the catalog of TCR beta chain sequences. V and J gene assignment, in a later analysis, came from comparing TCR nucleotide sequences with IMGT/GENE-DB human TR gene sequences. Using the TCRdist pipeline, a later analysis assigned CDR3 sequences along with most-parsimonious VDJ recombination scenarios. In a later analysis, each TCR beta chain was defined by its CDR3 amino acid sequence together with its V-gene family, and reads without a unique V-gene family were excluded. As a way to deal with suspected cross-contamination and a sequencing artifact, a later analysis dropped 450 to 700 nucleotide sequences that were highly shared and had low generation probability. For each public chain, a later analysis derived a clonal expansion index from normalized ranks of inferred template counts within each repertoire. Generation probabilities in a later analysis came from a VDJ recombination model fitted to out-of-frame rearrangements, and those results were checked against IGoR. Hypergeometric tests were used in a later analysis to score TCR-TCR, TCR-HLA and TCR-CMV co-occurrence, with a repertoire-size bias correction applied to the TCR pairs. To estimate false discovery rates, a later analysis permuted the HLA or CMV assignments 20 times. In a later analysis, co-occurring TCRs were grouped using DBSCAN, and TCRdist sequence similarity was added for clustering within HLA-allele-positive subsets. Co-occurrence clustering excluded repertoires with fewer than 30,000 or more than 120,000 public chains, plus five with anomalous nucleotide sharing. TCRdb took this table from immuneACCESS and kept in-frame rearrangements with V and J called. Such tables lack part of the clones; where checked against another copy, unresolved V genes explain under half of the gap, and the rest is unexplained. V and J calls plus clone size are reproduced from that table; the DNA served to infer D and trimming. The sample profile shows 110,000 to 150,000 clones; approximately 78% of them were found once. The top ten constitute around 2.5% of the sample.

This record comes from a study of cytomegalovirus exposure and HLA in healthy donors (dated by TCRdb to about 2017). Concerning the study at large: According to an earlier analysis of 587 of the donors, roughly 180 million T cells yielded 117 million unique TCR beta sequences and less than 300 Gb of sequence data. A later genetic analysis used genome-wide SNP genotypes for about 60% of the roughly 700 donors, treating that subset as a discovery cohort. In an earlier analysis of a few hundred of the donors, high-throughput TCR beta sequencing was used to judge whether each TCR beta V gene segment behaved as functional or pseudogenic. Donor age, sex, ethnicity and CMV serostatus were compiled together with the repertoire data. A later analysis re-analyzed previously published TCR beta repertoires from 660 or so donors and added high-resolution HLA genotyping to study TCR occurrence patterns. Roughly 300 gigabases of sequencing data and 80 million or so unique TCR sequences were included in an early release covering about 600 HLA-typed donors. Across about 370 genotyped donors of the cohort, an average of about 220,000 unique TCR beta nucleotide sequences per donor were sequenced, and approximately 17% of those sequences were non-productive. Besides the first cohort of around 670 subjects, a separate validation cohort made up of 120 different subjects was used. Every discovery cohort repertoire had been produced on one sequencing platform. A handful of DR-DQ haplotypes were handled as single units for association and clustering because linkage in the cohort was strong. The study was designed to test whether signatures of past pathogen exposure could be identified by cataloging public T cell receptors. The later analysis used no new phenotypic data to find candidate immune exposures, relying instead on TCR beta sequences and their occurrence across donors. Typing coverage varied by locus: 629-630 donors for A, B, C, DRB1 and DQB1; roughly 520 for DQA1; about 600 for DPA1; approximately 450 for DPB1. High-throughput TCR immunosequencing, statistical association of individual TCRs with disease status, and machine learning were combined to predict cytomegalovirus infection status. HLA typing covered class I and class II loci at four-digit resolution. The study used immunosequencing to profile the T cell repertoires of 666 subjects and linked those repertoires to cytomegalovirus serostatus. Of the roughly 400 genotyped donors, 65% to 90% fell in the genetic ancestry cluster associated with self-reported Caucasian donors.

Paper-wide results and their limitations: In a later analysis, HLA-associated TCR beta chains showed more clonal expansion and lower generation probabilities than non-associated chains that were equally common. According to a later analysis, parvovirus B19, influenza, CMV and Epstein-Barr virus appeared linked to several top co-occurrence clusters. While some public TCRs were present in many individuals, most TCR sequences turned up only very rarely across donors. A few of the identified cytomegalovirus-associated TCR beta chains were confirmed in vitro to be specific for cytomegalovirus antigens. In a later analysis, the rate of TCR association differed among HLA loci, with DRB1 alleles having the most associated TCRs and HLA-C alleles having the fewest. A later analysis associated about 17,000 TCR beta sequences with specific HLA alleles at a false discovery rate of 0.05. Broadly in line with IMGT annotations, most TCR beta V segments showed up in productive rearrangements about 90% or about 30% of the time in an earlier analysis of approximately 640 of the donors. The authors suggested that the approach could potentially be generalized to other disease states and immunological phenotypes. Because HLA typing was unavailable for some donors at each locus, only the typed subset was used in association tests. In the study, around 160 TCR beta chains were listed as associated with cytomegalovirus. Linkage disequilibrium might explain the correlated functional status among segregating V segments, but an unknown experimental factor could not be excluded. In this cohort, only TCR beta chains were sequenced, and detectable features were limited by the absence of alpha or paired-chain data. A group of highly shared sequence variants was considered likely to be a technical artifact of the sequencing pipeline. A further reported finding was that TCR beta sequences accurately predicted the HLA-A and HLA-B alleles for most subjects in the first cohort. In a later genetic analysis, fewer N-insertions in productive TCRs were reported among donors in an Asian-associated ancestry cluster than the roughly 700-donor mean. Because counts were too low, fewer than 20 rarely observed V segments, including chromosome 9 orphons, were excluded from the earlier analysis of 587 of the donors. A later genetic analysis associated a missense DCLRE1C variant with V-gene and J-gene trimming of TCR beta chains, and an independent cohort replicated the association. When HLA alleles, especially DR and DQ, strongly co-occurred, TCR associations were difficult to assign to individual alleles. Presence/absence analyses assumed roughly uniform sequencing depth across donors, an assumption that may not hold. Most CMV-associated TCR beta chains appeared to be HLA-restricted in a later analysis, and the HLA associations seemed to be driven largely by CMV exposure. Cytomegalovirus status was reported to be diagnosed by the classifier with high specificity and sensitivity in both the original and validation cohorts. Immune exposure information for the cohort was limited to CMV serostatus.

Sequencing used PBMCs. This TCR came from a woman younger than 35 in good health and CMV-seropositive.

The sequence in DNA is TGTGCCAGCGGACAGGCGCCTGGATACGAGCAGTACTTC. Its product reads: CASGQAPGYEQYF. The sequence joins TRBV11-2 to TRBJ2-7, and TRBD1 aligns with 7 junction nucleotides. The germline V and J ends show losses of 8 bases and 4 bases respectively, and no gene match explains 8 bases of the junction. Sequences SGHAT (CDR1) and FQNNGV (CDR2) are obtained from the germline V gene. The CDR3, cysteine through phenylalanine, is 13 amino acids long. Just the 39-base CDR3 DNA is kept, in frame starting at base 1.